A selection of T cell receptor beta chains follows, all from one sample in a study of blood T cell repertoires in COVID-19. The protocol was immunoSEQ multiplex PCR, while the TCRdb copy is restricted to in-frame clones and leaves out a portion. Here the sample spans 140,000 or so clones, approximately 84% being singletons. The sequencing input was peripheral blood. The receptors were sampled from a human donor with acute or convalescent COVID-19. The donor label of this sample is uncertain. CDR3s include the opening cysteine and the closing phenylalanine or tryptophan. D genes are given only for firm matches. Expanded clones are given a class, and other clones once, few, many or no size at all.

CDR3 DNA: TGTGCCAGTAGGACCGGGAGTTCGAACACCGGGGAGCTGTTTTTT
CDR3 protein: CASRTGSSNTGELFF
D gene: NA
clone size: NA
V gene: TRBV19
J gene: TRBJ2-2

CDR3 DNA: TGTGCCAGTAGTGACTCGAGGAGGGTTCATGGCTACACCTTC
CDR3 protein: CASSDSRRVHGYTF
D gene: NA
clone size: NA
V gene: TRBV19
J gene: TRBJ1-2

CDR3 DNA: TGTGCCAGCAGCCAAAGAAGGGATCCGGGGGGCCCTGGAAACACCATATATTTT
CDR3 protein: CASSQRRDPGGPGNTIYF
D gene: NA
clone size: few
V gene: TRBV3-1/TRBV3-2
J gene: TRBJ1-3

CDR3 DNA: TGTGCCAGCAGCCAAGGGGGGCCGCACAATGAGCAGTTCTTC
CDR3 protein: CASSQGGPHNEQFF
D gene: NA
clone size: NA
V gene: TRBV14
J gene: TRBJ2-1

CDR3 DNA: TGTGCCAGCAGTCGACAGGGGGCTATCTCCGGGGAGCTGTTTTTT
CDR3 protein: CASSRQGAISGELFF
D gene: TRBD1
clone size: NA
V gene: TRBV6-6
J gene: TRBJ2-2

CDR3 DNA: TGTGCCAGCAGCTTAATAGGAGGGGCTGAGCAGTTCTTC
CDR3 protein: CASSLIGGAEQFF
D gene: NA
clone size: NA
V gene: TRBV11-3
J gene: TRBJ2-1

CDR3 DNA: TGTGCCAGCAGCTCGGACAGGGGGGCAGATACGCAGTATTTT
CDR3 protein: CASSSDRGADTQYF
D gene: TRBD1
clone size: NA
V gene: TRBV7-9
J gene: TRBJ2-3

CDR3 DNA: TGTGCCAGCAGCTTATTCCCAGGGGAGTATGGCTACACCTTC
CDR3 protein: CASSLFPGEYGYTF
D gene: NA
clone size: NA
V gene: TRBV7-2
J gene: TRBJ1-2

CDR3 DNA: TGTGCCAGCAGTGAGAAACTAGCGGGGGGGCCGTGGGATACGCAGTATTTT
CDR3 protein: CASSEKLAGGPWDTQYF
D gene: TRBD2
clone size: NA
V gene: TRBV6-1
J gene: TRBJ2-3

CDR3 DNA: TGTGCCAGCAGCTTAGGGGCAAACACGCAGTATTTT
CDR3 protein: CASSLGANTQYF
D gene: NA
clone size: once
V gene: TRBV11-2
J gene: TRBJ2-3

CDR3 DNA: TGCAGCGTTCAGACAGGGGAAGAGACCCAGTACTTC
CDR3 protein: CSVQTGEETQYF
D gene: TRBD1
clone size: few
V gene: TRBV29-1
J gene: TRBJ2-5

CDR3 DNA: TGTGCCAGCAGCCGCTGGGACGGCGGGGGCTCACCCCTCCACTTT
CDR3 protein: CASSRWDGGGSPLHF
D gene: NA
clone size: NA
V gene: TRBV16
J gene: TRBJ1-6

CDR3 DNA: TGCGCCAGCAGCTTGTTGACAGGGGGTGATCAGCCCCAGCATTTT
CDR3 protein: CASSLLTGGDQPQHF
D gene: TRBD1
clone size: NA
V gene: TRBV5-1
J gene: TRBJ1-5

CDR3 DNA: TGTGCCAGTAGGATCCAGGGGGACACTGAAGCTTTCTTT
CDR3 protein: CASRIQGDTEAFF
D gene: TRBD1
clone size: NA
V gene: TRBV19
J gene: TRBJ1-1

CDR3 DNA: TGTGCCAGCAGTTGGGGACAATTCACCGGGGAGCTGTTTTTT
CDR3 protein: CASSWGQFTGELFF
D gene: NA
clone size: NA
V gene: TRBV27
J gene: TRBJ2-2

CDR3 DNA: TGTGCCAGTTCCGGACAGGGTGGCAATCAGCCCCAGCATTTT
CDR3 protein: CASSGQGGNQPQHF
D gene: TRBD1
clone size: NA
V gene: TRBV19
J gene: TRBJ1-5

CDR3 DNA: TGCGCCAGCAGCTCTCAGGGGACGGATACGCAGTATTTT
CDR3 protein: CASSSQGTDTQYF
D gene: NA
clone size: NA
V gene: TRBV5-1
J gene: TRBJ2-3

CDR3 DNA: TGTGCCAGCAGCCCCTGGACTAGCGGGGCCTACGAGCAGTACTTC
CDR3 protein: CASSPWTSGAYEQYF
D gene: TRBD2
clone size: few
V gene: TRBV7-6
J gene: TRBJ2-7

CDR3 DNA: TGCGCCAGCAGCTTGGCCGCGGTCAACACTGAAGCTTTCTTT
CDR3 protein: CASSLAAVNTEAFF
D gene: NA
clone size: NA
V gene: TRBV5-1
J gene: TRBJ1-1

CDR3 DNA: TGTGCCAGCAGCTTGTTCGGGGACTACAATGAGCAGTTCTTC
CDR3 protein: CASSLFGDYNEQFF
D gene: NA
clone size: NA
V gene: TRBV7-6
J gene: TRBJ2-1

CDR3 DNA: TGTGCCAGCAGTGAAGGGACACCTCATAGCTACACCTTC
CDR3 protein: CASSEGTPHSYTF
D gene: NA
clone size: NA
V gene: TRBV2
J gene: TRBJ1-2

CDR3 DNA: TGTGCCAGTAGTATAGCACGGACCAGGGCCGGGGAGCTGTTTTTT
CDR3 protein: CASSIARTRAGELFF
D gene: NA
clone size: NA
V gene: TRBV19
J gene: TRBJ2-2

CDR3 DNA: TGTGCCAGTAGTGCCGTGAGCGGGGTAGAGACCCAGTACTTC
CDR3 protein: CASSAVSGVETQYF
D gene: TRBD2
clone size: NA
V gene: TRBV19
J gene: TRBJ2-5

CDR3 DNA: TGTGCCAGCAGCTTAGTACTTGGGAACACTGAAGCTTTCTTT
CDR3 protein: CASSLVLGNTEAFF
D gene: NA
clone size: NA
V gene: TRBV7-9
J gene: TRBJ1-1

CDR3 DNA: TGTGCCAGCAGTTTATCGCTGGGCTCACGCGAGCAGTTCTTC
CDR3 protein: CASSLSLGSREQFF
D gene: NA
clone size: NA
V gene: TRBV27
J gene: TRBJ2-1

CDR3 DNA: TGTGCCAGCAGTTACTCCCTCGGGACAGGGCGTTCACCCCTCCACTTT
CDR3 protein: CASSYSLGTGRSPLHF
D gene: TRBD1
clone size: once
V gene: TRBV6-2/TRBV6-3
J gene: TRBJ1-6

CDR3 DNA: TGTGCTAGTGGTCCACCCAGGGGCTCTGGGGCCAACGTCCTGACTTTC
CDR3 protein: CASGPPRGSGANVLTF
D gene: NA
clone size: NA
V gene: TRBV12-5
J gene: TRBJ2-6

CDR3 DNA: TGTGCCAGCAGACAGAGGAACACTGAAGCTTTCTTT
CDR3 protein: CASRQRNTEAFF
D gene: NA
clone size: NA
V gene: TRBV27
J gene: TRBJ1-1

CDR3 DNA: TGCAGCGTTGGAACGAGGGGACTAGGAAACAATGAGCAGTTCTTC
CDR3 protein: CSVGTRGLGNNEQFF
D gene: TRBD2
clone size: NA
V gene: TRBV29-1
J gene: TRBJ2-1

CDR3 DNA: TGTGCCACCAGTTCGAGGGGGGGCTTTAACTATGGCTACACCTTC
CDR3 protein: CATSSRGGFNYGYTF
D gene: NA
clone size: few
V gene: TRBV24-1
J gene: TRBJ1-2

CDR3 DNA: TGCAGCACCGCGACAGGGGGCTGGGGCTACACCTTC
CDR3 protein: CSTATGGWGYTF
D gene: TRBD1
clone size: NA
V gene: TRBV29-1
J gene: TRBJ1-2

CDR3 DNA: TGTGCCAGCAGGTCCGGACTAGCGGGGGCCGAGCAGTACTTC
CDR3 protein: CASRSGLAGAEQYF
D gene: TRBD2
clone size: NA
V gene: TRBV7-3
J gene: TRBJ2-7

CDR3 DNA: TGTGCTAGCAGCAAGGGGGCGGGTAGTAACAATGAGCAGTTCTTC
CDR3 protein: CASSKGAGSNNEQFF
D gene: TRBD1
clone size: once
V gene: TRBV7-7
J gene: TRBJ2-1

CDR3 DNA: TGTGCCAGCAACCTGAAGGGACATGACATTCAGTACTTC
CDR3 protein: CASNLKGHDIQYF
D gene: NA
clone size: NA
V gene: TRBV6-5
J gene: TRBJ2-4

CDR3 DNA: TGCAGCGTTGAAGGTCTAGCGGGAGAGGAGAATGAGCAGTTCTTC
CDR3 protein: CSVEGLAGEENEQFF
D gene: TRBD2
clone size: NA
V gene: TRBV29-1
J gene: TRBJ2-1

CDR3 DNA: TGTGCCACCCAAGAGGCAGGGGGCTCCTACGAGCAGTACTTC
CDR3 protein: CATQEAGGSYEQYF
D gene: TRBD1
clone size: NA
V gene: TRBV24-1
J gene: TRBJ2-7

CDR3 DNA: TGTGCCAGCTCGACAGGGGGCGTGGGTCAGCCCCAGCATTTT
CDR3 protein: CASSTGGVGQPQHF
D gene: TRBD1
clone size: NA
V gene: TRBV28
J gene: TRBJ1-5

CDR3 DNA: TGTGCCAGCCTGCTCTACTCTGGCGGTGGCCCCGCAGATACGCAGTATTTT
CDR3 protein: CASLLYSGGGPADTQYF
D gene: NA
clone size: NA
V gene: TRBV5-5
J gene: TRBJ2-3

CDR3 DNA: TGTGCCAGCAGCCCCGGGACAGGGGGGTATCAGCCCCAGCATTTT
CDR3 protein: CASSPGTGGYQPQHF
D gene: TRBD1
clone size: NA
V gene: TRBV3-1/TRBV3-2
J gene: TRBJ1-5

CDR3 DNA: TGCGCCAGCAGCCAGCTAGCGGGAGGGCTTTACAATGAGCAGTTCTTC
CDR3 protein: CASSQLAGGLYNEQFF
D gene: TRBD2
clone size: NA
V gene: TRBV4-3
J gene: TRBJ2-1